A single sample is the source of the 10 T cell receptor beta chains below, sequenced in a study of identical twins (dated by TCRdb to the mid-2010s). Preparation of the library involved 5' RACE. The listed sequencing device is Illumina HiSeq 2000. TCRdb took the public reads, trimmed them with fastp at Q25, ran MiXCR for clone calling and kept in-frame beta chains. CDR3 protein duplicates are merged, each entry listing the most common genes and DNA. The sample contains fewer than 350,000 distinct CDR3 sequences, about 8.9% of them found a single time. The ten top clones hold over 2% of the sample. This same sample was also taken into another study, of yellow fever vaccine responses in identical twins.

Source material: memory (CD45RO+) T cells sorted from blood. In light of the paper, this sample's cell subset or site label describes: CD45RO+ enriched T cells. The receptors stem from a woman younger than 35 in good health.

This clonotype appeared a few times. The rearrangement links TRBV25-1 to TRBJ2-7, with D uncertain. Germline V gene data show CDR1 as MGHDK and CDR2 as SYGVNS. Trimming shortened V by 3 bases and J by 1 base, and 13 bases separated the two germline ends. There are 15 residues in the CDR3. In DNA form, the CDR3 reads TGTGCCAGCAGTGACTCCCAGAAACCTTCCTACGAGCAGTACTTC. This gives the protein CASSDSQKPSYEQYF.

This clonotype was seen a few times. The J gene is TRBJ1-1, the V gene TRBV9, with TRBD1 as a possible D gene (6 bases). The CDR3 is made up of 13 amino acids. V lost 2 bases, J lost 11 bases, and 16 bases lay in between. Germline-derived CDR1 and CDR2 are SGDLS and YYNGEE. CDR3 DNA: TGTGCCAGCAGCGTGGGGGGGCTTGGGATGGCTTTCTTT. Translated, it gives CASSVGGLGMAFF. Looking up the rest from reference TRBV9 and TRBJ1-1 gives the full variable domain: DSGVTQTPKHLITATGQRVTLRCSPRSGDLSVYWYQQSLDQGLQFLIQYYNGEERAKGNILERFSAQQFPDLHSELNLSSLELGDSALYFCASSVGGLGMAFFGQGTRLTVV.

The CDR3 protein is CASSSLAPIAGELFF. As DNA, the CDR3 is TGTGCCAGCAGCTCCCTGGCCCCGATAGCCGGGGAGCTGTTTTTT. V and J are TRBV11-2 and TRBJ2-2; D ambiguous. The CDR3 covers 15 residues. Trimming took 4 bases from V and 6 from J, leaving 15 bases between them. Germline lookup yields CDR1 SGHAT and CDR2 FQNNGV. The full variable domain, with the rest looked up from reference TRBV11-2 and TRBJ2-2, is EAGVAQSPRYKIIEKRQSVAFWCNPISGHATLYWYQQILGQGPKLLIQFQNNGVVDDSQLPKDRFSAERLKGVDSTLKIQPAKLEDSAVYLCASSSLAPIAGELFFGEGSRLTVL.

This clonotype was observed a handful of times. V gene TRBV7-2 combines with J gene TRBJ1-1, with 9 bases lining up with TRBD1. The V and J ends lost 6 bases and 10 bases, in that order; junction bases with no gene match: 9. The CDR3 extends over 13 amino acids. Germline CDR1 reads SGHTA; CDR2 reads FQGNSA. The CDR3 reads CASRSQGAVGAFF. The CDR3 nucleotides read TGTGCCAGCAGATCACAGGGGGCTGTGGGAGCTTTCTTT.

The V and J genes are TRBV2 and TRBJ2-2, with a weak D call TRBD1 (6 bases). Germline loops: CDR1 SNHLY, CDR2 FYNNEI. With 6 bases removed from V and 0 bases from J, the gap between germline ends came to 11 bases. The CDR3 covers 15 residues. CDR3 nucleotide sequence: TGTGCCAGCAGACAGGGCCCCGCGAACACCGGGGAGCTGTTTTTT. This gives the protein CASRQGPANTGELFF.

This clonotype was seen a handful of times. The chain is built from TRBV7-6 and TRBJ2-3, with D possibly being TRBD1 or TRBD2 (6 bases each). CDR1 is SGHVS and CDR2 is FNYEAQ in the germline V gene. This CDR3 contains 15 residues. V was trimmed by 6 bases and J by 3 bases, leaving 16 bases between them. The DNA of the CDR3 is TGTGCCAGCAGTCGAGAAGGGGGGCTTACAGATACGCAGTATTTT. This encodes CASSREGGLTDTQYF.

This clonotype appeared a few times. V gene TRBV20-1 combines with J gene TRBJ2-5; 9 bases map to TRBD2. The CDR3 is made up of 15 amino acids. Germline assignment: CDR1 DFQATT and CDR2 SNEGSKA (reference sequence). Trimming at V came to 3 bases and at J to 1 base, leaving 6 bases not matched to a gene. CDR3 in DNA: TGCAGTGCTAGTGGGCTAGCGGGGATCCAAGAGACCCAGTACTTC. This encodes CSASGLAGIQETQYF.

This clonotype was picked up a small number of times. This sequence joins TRBV11-2 and TRBJ2-1, with D unresolved. The length of the CDR3 is 16 residues. Germline V CDR1 and CDR2: SGHAT, FQNNGV. Trimming left V 5 bases short and J 0 bases short, with 14 bases between. CDR3 protein: CASSPLGRSSYNEQFF. CDR3 sequence (DNA): TGTGCCAGCAGCCCCCTAGGCCGGAGCTCCTACAATGAGCAGTTCTTC.

This clonotype was counted only a few times. The V call is TRBV20-1, the J call TRBJ1-3; TRBD1 agrees at 8 bases. J gave up 3 bases and V 5 bases, and 6 bases lay outside the gene matches. Looked up from germline, CDR1 is DFQATT and CDR2 is SNEGSKA (reference sequence). CDR3 length equals 14 residues. The CDR3 DNA reads TGCAGTGCTCAATCACAGGGGGTTGGAAACACCATATATTTT. Translated: CSAQSQGVGNTIYF.

This clonotype occurred a few times. The chain carries TRBV28 and TRBJ2-3, with a tentative D call TRBD1 (6 bases). The germline V and J ends were trimmed by 1 base and 0 bases, with 8 bases remaining between them. Germline lookup yields CDR1 MDHEN and CDR2 SYDVKM. There are 15 residues in the CDR3. DNA for the CDR3: TGTGCCAGCAGTTTATACAGGGTCAGCACAGATACGCAGTATTTT. Translating gives CASSLYRVSTDTQYF.